One sample yielded the 9 T cell receptor beta chains listed below, sequenced in a study of blood T cell repertoires in COVID-19. Only in-frame clones appear in the TCRdb table, and some are missing; sequencing was by immunoSEQ multiplex PCR. This sample carries 250,000 to 350,000 clones, approximately 90% of them seen once, and the ten largest clones take roughly 2%. Sequencing was carried out using peripheral blood. Source of these receptors: a man aged 18 to 29 with active or convalescent COVID-19.

This chain links TRBV28 with TRBJ2-1; 8 positions agree with TRBD1. With 1 base clipped from V and 6 bases from J, the junction kept 5 bases outside the gene matches. Per germline, CDR1 MDHEN and CDR2 SYDVKM. The CDR3 has 15 residues. CDR3 sequence: CASSLYGTGFNEQFF. CDR3 in DNA: TGTGCCAGCAGTTTATACGGGACAGGCTTCAATGAGCAGTTCTTC.

This clone was found a few times. The chain combines TRBV7-8 with TRBJ2-7, with a weak D call TRBD1 (5 bases). V shed 2 bases and J shed 3 bases, with 11 bases lying between them. CDR1 is SGHVS, CDR2 FQNEAQ, per germline. CDR3 length: 14 amino acids. CDR3 DNA: TGTGCCAGCAGCTTATCCTATCAGGGCTACGAGCAGTACTTC. This codes for CASSLSYQGYEQYF.

The V call is TRBV10-2, the J call TRBJ1-3, with TRBD1 matching over 8 bases. This CDR3 comprises 16 residues. The J segment lost 8 bases and the V segment lost 3 bases, leaving 12 bases of the junction unmatched. Germline V CDR1 and CDR2: WSHSY, SAAADI. CDR3 in amino acids: CASSDHSRGQEDTIYF. The DNA of the CDR3 is TGCGCCAGCAGTGACCACTCCAGGGGACAGGAGGACACCATATATTTT.

This chain links TRBV18 with TRBJ1-5; 7 nucleotides match TRBD1. Germline assignment: CDR1 KGHSH and CDR2 LQKENI. Trimming cost V 1 base and J 5 bases; bases outside gene matches: 5. This CDR3 is built from 15 residues. CDR3 DNA sequence: TGTGCCAGCTCACCACGGACAGGACCCGATCAGCCCCAGCATTTT. Translation gives CASSPRTGPDQPQHF.

The V and J genes are TRBV6-1 and TRBJ2-7, with 7 bases identical to TRBD2. The V segment lost 0 bases and the J segment 2 bases; nucleotides outside the gene matches: 4. Germline-derived CDR1 and CDR2 are MNHNS and SASEGT. This CDR3 comprises 15 residues. For the CDR3, the DNA is TGTGCCAGCAGTGAAGCGGGCGGGGGTACCTACGAGCAGTACTTC. Residues: CASSEAGGGTYEQYF.

The chain uses TRBV28 and TRBJ1-1, with TRBD1 matching 9 bases. CDR1 and CDR2 (germline): MDHEN, SYDVKM. The V segment lost 5 bases and the J segment 4 bases; nucleotides outside the gene matches: 8. The length of the CDR3 is 15 residues. The DNA for the CDR3 is TGTGCCAGCAGTATCCACAGGGGGCGACTCACTGAAGCTTTCTTT. This gives the protein CASSIHRGRLTEAFF. Using reference TRBV28 and TRBJ1-1 for the parts outside the CDR3, the full variable domain is DVKVTQSSRYLVKRTGEKVFLECVQDMDHENMFWYRQDPGLGLRLIYFSYDVKMKEKGDIPEGYSVSREKKERFSLILESASTNQTSMYLCASSIHRGRLTEAFFGQGTRLTVV.

This chain uses TRBV28 with TRBJ1-4; possible D gene TRBD1, 5 bases. CDR3 length equals 14 residues. V was trimmed by 2 bases and J by 10 bases, leaving 14 bases between them. From germline, CDR1 is MDHEN and CDR2 SYDVKM. The CDR3 coding sequence is TGTGCCAGCAGTTTAGCCCGGGGGACGCGAAAACTGTTTTTT. Translated: CASSLARGTRKLFF.

This clone was seen a few times. Other DNA sequences in the sample encode the same CDR3. The chain uses TRBV18 and TRBJ2-2; 8 positions match TRBD1. The CDR3 runs to 15 residues. The ends lost 4 bases at V and 1 base at J; junction bases unmatched: 2. CDR1 and CDR2 from the germline V gene are KGHSH and LQKENI. CDR3 protein: CASSLGTGNTGELFF. The CDR3 coding sequence is TGTGCCAGCTCACTCGGGACAGGGAACACCGGGGAGCTGTTTTTT.

V usage is TRBV7-2 and J usage is TRBJ2-7; the D gene is possibly TRBD2 (5 bases). This CDR3 contains 13 residues. CDR1 and CDR2 from the germline V gene are SGHTA and FQGNSA. V was shortened by 6 bases and J by 4 bases, with 13 bases between the two germline ends. This chain's CDR3 is CASSSPEEYEQYF. The CDR3, as DNA: TGTGCCAGCAGTTCCCCGGAGGAATACGAGCAGTACTTC.